The present T cell receptor (beta chain) was sequenced within a study of vaccination and CD4 T cells after COVID-19. This sample's time point: late sampling 161 to 241 days after vaccination in a few convalescent patients. This sample's treatment: roughly 10-day PBMC culture with coronavirus spike peptide pools or control peptides (ViraFEST assay). Expanded clonotypes were found by TCR sequencing after peptide-pool stimulation (ViraFEST). PBMCs were cultured at fewer than 2.5 million per well with approximately 9.4 IU/ml IL-2 and around 10 ug/ml peptide pools. On this clonotype: Its antigen is not identified.

Per germline, CDR1 MNHNS and CDR2 SASEGT. The CDR3 spans 14 residues. V dropped 3 bases and J dropped 7 bases, with 13 bases sitting between them. The Oncomine TCR Beta short-read assay sequenced DNA from cultured CD4+ T cells. TCRdb re-analysed the PCR reads in MiXCR, keeping a single row per CDR3 protein. The sample lists about 15,000 distinct CDR3 sequences, more than 45% occurring once. The clonotype originates from a human donor who had recovered from COVID-19. The sequenced sample was CD4+ T cells from blood, cultured in vitro, obtained about 7 months after SARS-CoV-2 vaccination. This chain links TRBV6-1 with TRBJ1-5; D unresolved. In nucleotides, the CDR3 is TGTGCCAGCAGTGAGTTTTTACAACTCCAGCCCCAGCATTTT. The encoded protein is CASSEFLQLQPQHF.